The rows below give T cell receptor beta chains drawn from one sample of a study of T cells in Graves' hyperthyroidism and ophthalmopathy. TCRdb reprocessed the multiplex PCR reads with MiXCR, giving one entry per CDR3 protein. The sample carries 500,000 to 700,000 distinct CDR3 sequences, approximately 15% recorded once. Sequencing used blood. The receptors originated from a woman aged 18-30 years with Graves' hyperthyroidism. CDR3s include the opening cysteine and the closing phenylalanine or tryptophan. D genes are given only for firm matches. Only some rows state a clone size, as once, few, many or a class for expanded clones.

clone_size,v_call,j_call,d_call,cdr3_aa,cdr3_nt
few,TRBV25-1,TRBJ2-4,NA,CASSESSIQYF,TGTGCCAGCAGTGAATCGAGCATTCAGTACTTC
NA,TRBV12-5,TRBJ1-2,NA,CASGSTRVGDGYTF,TGTGCTAGTGGTTCGACCCGAGTCGGTGATGGCTACACCTTC
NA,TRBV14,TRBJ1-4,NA,CASSQGQRATNEKLFF,TGTGCCAGCAGCCAAGGACAGAGAGCAACTAATGAAAAACTGTTTTTT
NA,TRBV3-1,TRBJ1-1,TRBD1,CASSDPGQGRNTEAFF,TGTGCCAGCAGCGATCCGGGACAGGGGAGGAACACTGAAGCTTTCTTT
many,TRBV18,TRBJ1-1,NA,CASSPRDSENTEAFF,TGTGCCAGCTCACCGCGAGACAGCGAGAACACTGAAGCTTTCTTT
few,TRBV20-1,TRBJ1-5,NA,CSVGPYSNQPQHF,TGCAGTGTTGGGCCTTATAGCAATCAGCCCCAGCATTTT
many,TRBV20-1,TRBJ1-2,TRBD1,CSARAGTGGGYGYTF,TGCAGTGCTAGAGCCGGGACAGGGGGGGGCTATGGCTACACCTTC
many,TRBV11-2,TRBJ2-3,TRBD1,CASSSPDRVGTDTQYF,TGTGCCAGCAGCTCTCCTGACAGGGTCGGAACAGATACGCAGTATTTT
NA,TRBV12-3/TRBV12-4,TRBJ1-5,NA,CASSLEDGRGPGNQPQHF,TGTGCCAGCAGCCTGGAGGACGGCAGGGGTCCTGGCAATCAGCCCCAGCATTTT
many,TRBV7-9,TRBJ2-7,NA,CASSLRTSYEQYF,TGTGCCAGCAGCTTACGCACATCCTACGAGCAGTACTTC
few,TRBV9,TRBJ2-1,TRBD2,CASSTRLAPYNEQFF,TGTGCCAGCAGCACAAGACTAGCTCCCTACAATGAGCAGTTCTTC
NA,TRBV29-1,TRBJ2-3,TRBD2,CSVERSGTTSGAFWGTDTQYF,TGCAGCGTTGAGAGGAGTGGTACGACTAGCGGGGCGTTTTGGGGGACAGATACGCAGTATTTT
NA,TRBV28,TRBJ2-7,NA,CASSTYEQNF,TGTGCCAGCAGCACGTACGAGCAGAACTTC
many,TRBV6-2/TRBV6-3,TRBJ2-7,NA,CASSYGGGSDEQYF,TGTGCCAGCAGTTATGGAGGGGGGTCGGACGAGCAGTACTTC
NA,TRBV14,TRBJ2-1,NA,CASNQVRARNNGQFF,TGTGCCAGCAACCAAGTGAGGGCACGGAACAATGGGCAGTTCTTC
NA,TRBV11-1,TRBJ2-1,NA,CASSRVHRGHEQFF,TGTGCCAGCAGCAGAGTCCACCGCGGGCATGAGCAGTTCTTC
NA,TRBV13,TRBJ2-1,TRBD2,CASSYRTSGSYEQFF,TGTGCCAGCAGCTATAGGACTAGCGGGAGTTATGAGCAGTTCTTC
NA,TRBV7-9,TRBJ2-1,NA,CASSLSAGNEQFF,TGTGCCAGCAGCTTAAGTGCCGGGAATGAGCAGTTCTTC
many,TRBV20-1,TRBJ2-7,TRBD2,CSASAEGTSGRGYEQYF,TGCAGTGCTAGTGCTGAGGGGACTAGCGGGAGGGGGTACGAGCAGTACTTC
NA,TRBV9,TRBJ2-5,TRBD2,CASSPFSGVYQETQYF,TGTGCCAGCAGCCCATTTAGCGGGGTGTACCAAGAGACCCAGTACTTC
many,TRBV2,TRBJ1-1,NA,CASSELLTEAFF,TGTGCCAGCAGTGAATTACTCACTGAAGCTTTCTTT
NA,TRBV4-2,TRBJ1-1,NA,CASSQGAKTEAFF,TGTGCCAGCAGCCAGGGGGCGAAAACTGAAGCTTTCTTT
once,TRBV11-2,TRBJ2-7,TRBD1,CASSRQYDRGYEQYF,TGTGCCAGCAGCCGCCAATACGACAGGGGTTACGAGCAGTACTTC
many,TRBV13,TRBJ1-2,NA,CASSLGLGYTF,TGTGCCAGCAGCCTGGGGTTGGGCTACACCTTC
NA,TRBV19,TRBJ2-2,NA,CASTSSGDTRELFF,TGTGCCAGTACGAGTAGCGGAGACACCAGGGAGCTGTTTTTT
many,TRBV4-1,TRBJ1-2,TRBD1,CASSQEGTGDGYTF,TGCGCCAGCAGCCAAGAAGGGACAGGGGATGGCTACACCTTC
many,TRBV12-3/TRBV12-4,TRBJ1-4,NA,CASSAVQGEDEKLFF,TGTGCCAGCAGTGCGGTCCAGGGTGAAGATGAAAAACTGTTTTTT
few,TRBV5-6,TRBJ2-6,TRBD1,CASSFRDRANSISGANVLTF,TGTGCCAGCAGCTTTAGGGACAGGGCCAATTCGATCTCTGGGGCCAACGTCCTGACTTTC
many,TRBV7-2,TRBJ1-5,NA,CASSSGLSNQPQHF,TGTGCCAGCAGCTCGGGACTATCTAATCAGCCCCAGCATTTT
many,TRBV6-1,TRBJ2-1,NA,CASSSTGPYPEQFF,TGTGCCAGCAGTTCCACCGGACCGTATCCTGAGCAGTTCTTC
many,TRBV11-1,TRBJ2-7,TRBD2,CASSLDRLAGSYEQYF,TGTGCCAGCAGCTTAGACCGGCTAGCGGGATCCTACGAGCAGTACTTC
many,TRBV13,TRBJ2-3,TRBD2,CASSTPLAGGQGDTQYF,TGTGCCAGCAGCACCCCATTAGCGGGGGGGCAGGGAGATACGCAGTATTTT
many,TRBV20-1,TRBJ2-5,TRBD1,CSARVWGTGSLETQYF,TGCAGTGCTAGAGTATGGGGGACAGGGAGCCTCGAGACCCAGTACTTC
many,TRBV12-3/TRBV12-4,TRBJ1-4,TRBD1,CASSFRQGSHEKLFF,TGTGCCAGCAGTTTCAGACAGGGATCTCATGAAAAACTGTTTTTT
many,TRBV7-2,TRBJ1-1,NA,CASSRQANTEAFF,TGTGCCAGCAGCCGACAGGCGAACACTGAAGCTTTCTTT
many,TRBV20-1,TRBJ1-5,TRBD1,CSASPGTGNQPQHF,TGCAGTGCTAGCCCCGGGACAGGCAATCAGCCCCAGCATTTT
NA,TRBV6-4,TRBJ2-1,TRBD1,CASSDSTGGDYNEQFF,TGTGCCAGCAGTGACTCGACAGGGGGCGACTACAATGAGCAGTTCTTC
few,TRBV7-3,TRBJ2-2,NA,CASTPRPGGELFF,TGTGCCAGCACCCCGCGGCCGGGCGGGGAGCTGTTTTTT
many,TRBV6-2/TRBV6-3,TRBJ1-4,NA,CASSSPSGMDEKLFF,TGTGCCAGCAGTTCGCCCTCGGGGATGGATGAAAAACTGTTTTTT
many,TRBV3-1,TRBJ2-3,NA,CASSRPRTYTQYF,TGTGCCAGCAGCCGCCCTAGGACCTATACGCAGTATTTT
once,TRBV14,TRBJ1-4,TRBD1,CASSQVGTGIKKLFF,TGTGCCAGCAGCCAAGTCGGGACAGGGATTAAAAAACTGTTTTTT
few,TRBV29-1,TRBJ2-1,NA,CSVQGDLGNEQFF,TGCAGCGTTCAAGGGGACTTAGGCAATGAGCAGTTCTTC
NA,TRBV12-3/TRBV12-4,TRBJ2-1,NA,CASRSGPLSLEQFF,TGTGCCAGCAGATCTGGGCCGCTTTCCCTGGAGCAGTTCTTC
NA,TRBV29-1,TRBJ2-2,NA,CSVAWGDGELFF,TGCAGCGTTGCCTGGGGGGACGGGGAGCTGTTTTTT
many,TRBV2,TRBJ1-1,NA,CATRALPRGAFF,TGTGCCACCCGGGCACTCCCACGGGGAGCTTTCTTT
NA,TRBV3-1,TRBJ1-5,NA,CASSQDYRGGNQPQHF,TGTGCCAGCAGCCAAGATTATAGAGGGGGAAATCAGCCCCAGCATTTT
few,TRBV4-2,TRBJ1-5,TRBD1,CASSPDRGYNQPQHF,TGTGCCAGCAGCCCGGACAGGGGATACAATCAGCCCCAGCATTTT
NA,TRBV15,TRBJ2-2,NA,CATSRANTGELFF,TGTGCCACCAGCAGAGCTAACACCGGGGAGCTGTTTTTT
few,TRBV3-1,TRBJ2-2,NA,CASSPSIPNGQLNTWELFF,TGTGCCAGCAGCCCGTCCATCCCAAATGGGCAGCTGAACACCTGGGAGCTGTTTTTT
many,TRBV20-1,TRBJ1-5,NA,CSAERPAGNNQPQHF,TGCAGTGCCGAGCGTCCGGCAGGCAACAATCAGCCCCAGCATTTT
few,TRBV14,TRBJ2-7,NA,CASSRNGPSEQYF,TGTGCCAGCAGCCGTAATGGGCCAAGCGAGCAGTACTTC
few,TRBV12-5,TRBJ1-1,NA,CASGLVLDTEAFF,TGTGCTAGTGGTTTGGTACTGGACACTGAAGCTTTCTTT
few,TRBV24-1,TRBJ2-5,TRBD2,CATTTSGRDETQYF,TGTGCCACCACGACGAGCGGGAGGGACGAGACCCAGTACTTC
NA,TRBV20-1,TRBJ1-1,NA,CSASSQDRQNTEAFF,TGCAGTGCTAGCTCCCAGGACCGGCAGAACACTGAAGCTTTCTTT
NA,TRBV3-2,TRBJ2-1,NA,CASSQTSGGAEGRNEQFF,TGTGCCAGCAGCCAGACTAGCGGGGGGGCCGAGGGGAGGAATGAGCAGTTCTTC
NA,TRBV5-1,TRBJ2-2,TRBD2,CASSLDGRPGELFF,TGCGCCAGCAGCTTGGACGGGAGGCCCGGGGAGCTGTTTTTT
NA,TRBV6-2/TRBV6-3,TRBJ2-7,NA,CASSYSVRGAPYEQYF,TGTGCCAGCAGTTACTCGGTTCGGGGGGCCCCCTACGAGCAGTACTTC
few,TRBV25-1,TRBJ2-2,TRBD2,CASTPYVAGEGVKANTGELFF,TGTGCCAGCACTCCTTACGTAGCGGGGGAAGGGGTTAAGGCGAACACCGGGGAGCTGTTTTTT
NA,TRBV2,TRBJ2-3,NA,CASSRGALSTDTQYF,TGTGCCAGCAGTAGGGGGGCCCTGAGCACAGATACGCAGTATTTT